This T cell receptor beta chain was observed in a study of blood T cells in healthy people across ages. The study, taken as a whole, reports: Researchers said unsorted PBMCs prevented a conclusive naive versus antigen-experienced comparison.

Germline V lookup: CDR1 MNHEY, CDR2 SVGAGI. The CDR3 length is 17 residues. Trimming removed 2 bases from V and 5 bases from J; junction bases left unmatched: 14. Using a J-beta primer mix together with a sample-barcoded 5' primer, a second PCR was run for about 6 to 12 cycles. One entry per CDR3 protein results from TCRdb running MiXCR on the 5' RACE reads. The sample consists of about 800,000 distinct CDR3 sequences, more than 20% of them appearing once. This clonotype was found a few times. Its target is not known. The same specimen was also included in a second study, on T cells of mothers and their children. From that report: The analysis detected no persistent microchimeric T cell clones.

The sequenced material came from blood. The clonotype originates from a boy younger than 18 in good health. The genes are TRBV6-5 and TRBJ1-2, with 7 bases fitting TRBD1. The CDR3 nucleotides are TGTGCCAGCAGTTACGATAAGACAGGGACCTATATATATGGCTACACCTTC. It encodes CASSYDKTGTYIYGYTF.